This T cell receptor beta chain was documented in a study of identical twins. A word on this clonotype: As yet, its antigen is unknown. One junction end disagrees with the germline gene, perhaps due to a read error.

Unique molecular identifiers were present on cDNA, and template switching added a universal primer site. TCRdb analysed the 5' RACE reads with MiXCR anew, one entry per CDR3 protein. The sample lists roughly 630,000 distinct CDR3 sequences, around 7.4% occurring once. The CDR3 is 16 amino acids. CDR1 is DFQATT and CDR2 is SNEGSKA in the germline V gene (reference sequence). General study points: Conclusions rested on cross-sectional statistics rather than following the same donors. Cord blood beta clonotypes present at high abundance carried fewer insertions; no such pattern appeared in memory repertoires. The degree of excess twin sharing was weaker in beta out-of-frame sequences.

The same data also went into a second study, on yellow fever vaccine responses in identical twins.

The sequence came from a woman aged 18-30 years in good health. This chain uses TRBV20-1 with TRBJ2-7; D unresolved. Sequencing was carried out using PBMCs. The CDR3 here is CCARPDPTSICYGQYF. The CDR3 DNA sequence: TGCTGTGCTAGACCGGACCCTACGTCGATTTGCTACGGGCAGTACTTC.